This T cell receptor beta chain was sequenced for a study of blood T cell repertoires in COVID-19. Study in general: Spain, Italy and the United States supplied samples that represented acute and convalescent COVID-19.

Assay used: immunoSEQ multiplex PCR; TCRdb lists only in-frame clones, some missing. This table holds 200,000 to 250,000 clones, 86% found once. The CDR3 has 13 amino acids. With 7 bases removed from V and 1 base from J, the gap between germline ends came to 9 bases. The germline V gene has CDR1 WSHSY and CDR2 SAAADI. This receptor was identified in a woman in her forties or fifties with COVID-19, enrolled during active disease. Sequencing was carried out using peripheral blood. The chain combines TRBV10-2 with TRBJ2-3; D unclear. The CDR3 here is CASNSQGTDTQYF. The CDR3, as DNA: TGCGCCAGCAACAGCCAAGGCACAGATACGCAGTATTTT.